This TCR beta chain was documented in a study of CD8 T cells in ankylosing spondylitis. Libraries of TCR beta came from quantitative 5'-RACE with molecular barcodes. Each CDR3 protein gets one entry after TCRdb re-called the 5' RACE reads with MiXCR. This sample carries 500,000 or so distinct CDR3 sequences, about 5.7% of them seen once, and the ten largest clones take around 3.5%. This clonotype was seen repeatedly, ten times or more. The antigen is undetermined. General study points: Certain motif variants had earlier appeared in reactive arthritis synovial fluid and blood. In ankylosing spondylitis patients, matched synovial fluid reportedly showed significant enrichment of disease-linked clones. Apparently characteristic of ankylosing spondylitis blood was a TCR beta motif (about eight highly homologous variants).

Germline CDR1 MGHDK, CDR2 SYGVNS. The V gene end was trimmed by 6 bases and the J gene end by 7 bases; junction bases not matched to a gene: 8. This CDR3 region has 15 residues. Sequenced sample: blood, either unsorted or a sorted T cell fraction (not recorded which). This chain joins TRBV25-1 and TRBJ2-3, with 12 positions matching TRBD2. The clonotype comes from a male donor with ankylosing spondylitis. The CDR3 DNA follows: TGTGCCAGCAGCCCGACTAGCGGGAGTGCGCATACGCAGTATTTT. Amino acid sequence: CASSPTSGSAHTQYF.